The TCR beta chain under discussion was sequenced for a study of early T cells in non-severe SARS-CoV-2 infection. The V segment lost 4 bases and the J segment 4 bases; nucleotides outside the gene matches: 10. There are 16 residues in the CDR3. The germline V gene has CDR1 MNHNS and CDR2 SASEGT. TCRdb ran MiXCR on the 5' RACE reads and lists one entry per CDR3 protein. The sample lists around 80,000 distinct CDR3 sequences, roughly 10% occurring once. Whole-study findings and limits: Comparison of clonotypes with VDJdb favored anti-spike CD8 responses while missing private and CD4 specificities.

This clonotype turned up a few times. As yet, its antigen is unknown. This receptor was identified in an adult who was a healthcare worker with PCR-confirmed SARS-CoV-2 infection or an uninfected control (not recorded which). V and J are TRBV6-1 and TRBJ2-3, with 8 positions matching TRBD1. The sequenced sample was whole blood, obtained at baseline. CDR3 coding DNA: TGTGCCAGCAGTGGCACCAGGACAGGGACGGCAGATACGCAGTATTTT. Its translation is CASSGTRTGTADTQYF.